These T cell receptor beta chains were read from a single sample in a study of T cell repertoires in cytomegalovirus infection. For these TCRs, the target antigens are not known. TCRdb re-derived calls from the reads in MiXCR, one entry per CDR3 protein. The data show hundreds of thousands of distinct CDR3 sequences, about 44% seen once. Here the sequenced sample was cultured PBMCs, taken from culture after CMV antigen stimulation. These receptors originate from a human donor in good health (CMV status not recorded). Some clones in this sample may be carry-over from other donors' samples. CDR3s include the opening cysteine and the closing phenylalanine or tryptophan. Each record gives: J gene, V gene, clone size, CDR3 protein. Size is omitted from some rows. Given values are once, few, many or a class for expanded clones.

J gene: TRBJ2-5
V gene: TRBV7-2
clone size: -
CDR3 protein: CASSQGAFETQYF

J gene: TRBJ1-1
V gene: TRBV6-1
clone size: few
CDR3 protein: CASSEAFFDLRGGKEEAFF

J gene: TRBJ2-5
V gene: TRBV15
clone size: -
CDR3 protein: CATSRRSPSLLETQYF

J gene: TRBJ1-5
V gene: TRBV28
clone size: -
CDR3 protein: CASSRWRGDTQPQHF

J gene: TRBJ2-3
V gene: TRBV28
clone size: few
CDR3 protein: CASKAGISTDTQYF

J gene: TRBJ2-7
V gene: TRBV11-3
clone size: -
CDR3 protein: CASSLQGGDEQYF

J gene: TRBJ1-2
V gene: TRBV7-2
clone size: many
CDR3 protein: CASSLETFYGYTF

J gene: TRBJ1-1
V gene: TRBV7-2
clone size: -
CDR3 protein: CASSLAEGRMNTEAFF

J gene: TRBJ1-1
V gene: TRBV6-1
clone size: few
CDR3 protein: CASSGRQGGLILNTEAFF

J gene: TRBJ2-3
V gene: TRBV6-2/TRBV6-3
clone size: once
CDR3 protein: CASRTRDRRLYTDTQYF